This T cell receptor beta chain was profiled in a study of blood T cell repertoires in COVID-19. For the study at large: The study drew acute and convalescent COVID-19 samples from the United States, Italy and Spain. PBMCs, B-cell-depleted T cells, or T cells provided the cDNA or gDNA that made up the material.

Per the authors' pipeline: Nucleated cell counts were estimated from reference gene primer amplification. Only in-frame clones appear in the TCRdb table, and some are missing; sequencing was by immunoSEQ multiplex PCR. V and J calls and clone size are given by that table; D and trimming were obtained from the DNA. The data hold 80,000 to 100,000 clones, with about 78% observed a single time. CDR1 and CDR2 (germline): LNHNV, YYDKDF (reference sequence). The CDR3 spans 14 residues. The germline V and J ends were trimmed by 0 bases and 7 bases, with 12 bases remaining between them. Input material: peripheral blood. This receptor was obtained from a human donor in a cohort sampled during active COVID-19. The chain carries TRBV15 and TRBJ1-1; D is unresolved. CDR3 in DNA: TGTGCCACCAGCAGAGATCGCGGAGCCTATGAAGCTTTCTTT. It codes for CATSRDRGAYEAFF. Looking up the rest from reference TRBV15 and TRBJ1-1 gives the full variable domain: DAMVIQNPRYQVTQFGKPVTLSCSQTLNHNVMYWYQQKSSQAPKLLFHYYDKDFNNEADTPDNFQSRRPNTSFCFLDIRSPGLGDTAMYLCATSRDRGAYEAFFGQGTRLTVV.